Reported below is one T cell receptor beta chain. The treatment here: oral pan-JAK inhibitor, 5-10 mg twice daily. Peripheral blood, together with lesional scalp punch biopsies, was collected from alopecia areata patients. V trimming: 2 bases; J trimming: 1 base; junction bases outside the gene matches: 7. Germline values: CDR1 SGHTA, CDR2 FQGNSA. This CDR3 has 16 amino acids. After isolation, RNA underwent reverse transcription to generate cDNA as the sequencing template. TCRdb's table, derived via immunoSEQ multiplex PCR, lists solely in-frame clones and lacks some. This table holds 200,000 or so clones, around two fifths found once. This record comes from a study of CD8+ T cells in alopecia areata. Study in general: Treated individuals took tofacitinib by mouth, 5 to 10 mg twice daily. People stayed on tofacitinib for 6 to 18 months, then stopped the drug for 6 months.

The sequence was obtained from a human donor with alopecia areata. The gene calls are TRBV7-2 and TRBJ2-7; the match to TRBD2 covers 8 bases. The sample consisted of CD4+ T cells sorted from blood, taken around week 37, from a patient treated with tofacitinib. Here the CDR3 DNA reads TGTGCCAGCAGCTTAATGTTGCGGGAGGCTTCCTACGAGCAGTACTTC. As protein: CASSLMLREASYEQYF.